This TCR beta chain was identified in a study of T cell responses to AZD1222 COVID-19 vaccine. Findings and limits, study-wide: Baseline antibody screening turned up just six seropositive AZD1222 recipients. After two AZD1222 doses, spike-specific TCR breadth and depth rose versus day 0.

Germline CDR1 reads MGHRA; CDR2 reads YSYEKL. V lost 4 bases, J lost 3 bases, and 15 bases lay in between. CDR3 length: 15 residues. A note on this clone: Its antigen is as yet unknown.

Method: immunoSEQ multiplex PCR; TCRdb's copy keeps in-frame clones and lacks some. Of fewer than 130,000 clones listed, approximately 90% were seen once; the top ten hold over 1.5%. The V call is TRBV4-1, the J call TRBJ1-2, with a weak D call TRBD1 (6 bases). This sample comprised peripheral blood, obtained on day 0 of AZD1222 vaccination. The TCR originated in an adult in good health. The CDR3 loop is CASSPLDRPDYGYTF. The CDR3 DNA sequence: TGCGCCAGCAGCCCTTTAGACAGGCCTGACTATGGCTACACCTTC.